A selection of T cell receptor beta chains follows, all from one sample in a study of blood T cell repertoires in COVID-19. TCRdb's copy holds only in-frame clones and misses some; the assay was immunoSEQ multiplex PCR. The sample yields 400,000 or so clones, more than 70% seen once. The sequencing sample was made of PBMCs or T cells enriched from blood (not recorded which). These receptors were collected from a man between 40 and 49 years old in a cohort exposed to, infected with or recovered from COVID-19 (not recorded which). Both conserved end residues are part of each CDR3. A D gene is named only where the DNA matches it firmly. Size values are once, few and many counts, or a class for expanded clones, and some rows have none.

v_call,d_call,clone_size,j_call,cdr3_aa,cdr3_nt
TRBV20-1,.,.,TRBJ1-1,CSARDSSEAFF,TGCAGTGCTAGAGACTCTTCTGAAGCTTTCTTT
TRBV5-5,.,.,TRBJ2-5,CASSRMQEETQYF,TGTGCCAGCAGCCGAATGCAGGAAGAGACCCAGTACTTC
TRBV2,TRBD1,.,TRBJ1-2,CASSEPTSRDRGRSYGYTF,TGTGCCAGCAGTGAACCCACTTCCCGGGACAGGGGGCGAAGCTATGGCTACACCTTC
TRBV30,.,.,TRBJ1-5,CAWSPGGRRDQPQHF,TGTGCCTGGAGCCCCGGCGGACGGCGGGACCAGCCCCAGCATTTT
TRBV7-2,.,.,TRBJ1-4,CASSSAGTKSGEKLFF,TGTGCCAGCAGCTCGGCTGGGACTAAATCCGGTGAAAAACTGTTTTTT
TRBV7-9,TRBD1,.,TRBJ2-5,CASSKTGGGKETQYF,TGTGCCAGCAGCAAGACAGGGGGCGGGAAGGAGACCCAGTACTTC
TRBV5-1,.,.,TRBJ2-5,CASSLGLQGGETQYF,TGCGCCAGCAGCTTGGGACTCCAGGGTGGTGAGACCCAGTACTTC
TRBV3-1/TRBV3-2,TRBD1,.,TRBJ2-7,CASSRRDSTYEQYF,TGTGCCAGCAGCCGTCGGGACAGTACCTACGAGCAGTACTTC
TRBV18,TRBD1,.,TRBJ2-5,CASSQTGGQETQYF,TGTGCCAGCTCACAAACAGGGGGGCAAGAGACCCAGTACTTC
TRBV28,.,.,TRBJ1-4,CASSSIGAPSEKLFF,TGTGCCAGCAGTTCGATTGGGGCCCCAAGCGAAAAACTGTTTTTT
TRBV6-5,.,.,TRBJ2-7,CASSIGRDSYEQYF,TGTGCCAGCAGTATCGGCAGGGACTCCTACGAGCAGTACTTC
TRBV2,TRBD1,.,TRBJ1-6,CASSEQGGSLRNSPLHF,TGTGCCAGCAGTGAACAGGGGGGCAGCCTAAGGAATTCACCCCTCCACTTT
TRBV24-1,.,.,TRBJ2-3,CATSDNRPGYTDTQYF,TGTGCCACCAGTGATAATCGTCCAGGATACACAGATACGCAGTATTTT
TRBV19,.,.,TRBJ1-4,CASSAGTNEKLFF,TGTGCCAGTAGTGCCGGGACTAATGAAAAACTGTTTTTT
TRBV18,TRBD2,few,TRBJ2-7,CASSPRLAGHYEQYF,TGTGCCAGCTCACCCCGACTAGCGGGCCACTACGAGCAGTACTTC
TRBV27,.,.,TRBJ1-5,CASSLLYGEGPDNQPQHF,TGTGCCAGCAGTTTATTATATGGGGAGGGGCCCGATAATCAGCCCCAGCATTTT
TRBV4-1,TRBD2,.,TRBJ2-1,CASSQEGHGRSDEQFF,TGCGCCAGCAGCCAAGAAGGCCACGGGAGGTCAGATGAGCAGTTCTTC
TRBV18,TRBD2,.,TRBJ2-5,CASSSRLAGLQETQYF,TGTGCCAGCTCATCCCGACTAGCGGGCTTACAAGAGACCCAGTACTTC
TRBV29-1,.,.,TRBJ1-2,CSVEDWGRSNYGYTF,TGCAGCGTTGAAGACTGGGGCAGGAGTAACTATGGCTACACCTTC
TRBV28,.,.,TRBJ1-4,CASTIGVWEKLFF,TGTGCCAGCACTATTGGAGTGTGGGAAAAACTGTTTTTT
TRBV7-2,.,.,TRBJ2-1,CASSLVVPRSYNEQFF,TGTGCCAGCAGCTTAGTCGTCCCTCGCTCCTACAATGAGCAGTTCTTC
TRBV28,.,few,TRBJ2-7,CASSRGQLEQYF,TGTGCCAGCAGCAGAGGACAACTCGAGCAGTACTTC